This T cell receptor beta chain was retrieved from a study of cytomegalovirus exposure and HLA in healthy donors. Study summary: Out of 150 million to 200 million T cells, an earlier analysis found around 110 million unique TCR beta sequences in total. Unique TCRs from HLA-typed donors, approximately 80 million of them, were held in an early data release.

Despite likely unrecorded immune exposures, the donors were nominally healthy at the time of sampling. With respect to this clone: Its antigen remains unidentified.

60 Vbeta and 13 Jbeta primers were used in PCR. Sequenced by immunoSEQ multiplex PCR; TCRdb stores in-frame clones only, minus some. The sample gives 130,000 or so clones, about 81% of which show up once; 1.5% to 2% is in the top ten. Findings and limits, study-wide: Presence/absence analyses assumed roughly uniform sequencing depth across donors, which may not hold.

Sequencing was done on a sample of PBMCs. The TCR originated in a man aged 40-50 years in good health and CMV-seronegative.

The CDR3 sequence is CASSQDVRVWTEAFF. The DNA of the CDR3 is TGCGCCAGCAGCCAAGATGTACGGGTTTGGACTGAAGCTTTCTTT. The rearrangement uses TRBV4-3 and TRBJ1-1; no reliable D call. Trimming stripped 0 bases from V and 5 bases from J, with 13 bases between. This CDR3 region has 15 residues. The germline V gene encodes CDR1 LGHNA and CDR2 YSLEER.